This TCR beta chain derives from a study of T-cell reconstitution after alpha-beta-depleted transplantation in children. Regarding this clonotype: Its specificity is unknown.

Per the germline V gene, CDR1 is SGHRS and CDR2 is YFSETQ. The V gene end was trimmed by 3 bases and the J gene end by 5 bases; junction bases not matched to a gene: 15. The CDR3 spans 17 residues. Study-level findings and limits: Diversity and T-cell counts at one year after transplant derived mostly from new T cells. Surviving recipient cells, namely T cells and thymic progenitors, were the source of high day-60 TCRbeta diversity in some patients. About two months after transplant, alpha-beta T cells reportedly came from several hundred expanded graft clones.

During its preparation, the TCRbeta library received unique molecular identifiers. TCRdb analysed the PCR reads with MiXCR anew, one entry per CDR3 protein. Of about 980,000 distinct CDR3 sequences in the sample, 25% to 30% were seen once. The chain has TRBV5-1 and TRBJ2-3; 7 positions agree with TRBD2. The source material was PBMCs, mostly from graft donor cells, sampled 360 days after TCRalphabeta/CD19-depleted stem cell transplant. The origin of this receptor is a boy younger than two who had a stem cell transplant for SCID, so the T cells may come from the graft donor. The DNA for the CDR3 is TGCGCCAGCAGCTCTGGACGACTAGCCCTCATAGAAGATACGCAGTATTTT. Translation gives CASSSGRLALIEDTQYF.